A selection of T cell receptor beta chains follows, all from one sample in a study of vaccination and CD4 T cells after COVID-19. No cognate antigen is known for these TCRs. TCRdb independently ran MiXCR on the PCR reads; one entry per CDR3 protein. The data show roughly 7,000 distinct CDR3 sequences, with around 30% seen just once and around 31% held by the top ten. Sequencing was performed on CD4+ T cells from blood, cultured in vitro. Source of these receptors: a human donor in good health. CDR3s leave out the opening cysteine and the closing phenylalanine or tryptophan. The D gene is left open where the match is weak.

d_call	v_call	j_call	cdr3_aa
.	TRBV7-8	TRBJ2-3	ASSPPRADTQY
TRBD2	TRBV7-8	TRBJ2-7	ASSMPGLGVHEQY
.	TRBV6-4	TRBJ2-2	ASSDSGGERYTGELF
.	TRBV6-1	TRBJ2-2	ASRMGGNTGELF
.	TRBV6-5	TRBJ1-6	ASSYDGVGGNSPLH
.	TRBV11-2	TRBJ1-2	ASSSLSTLAGYT
.	TRBV9	TRBJ1-1	ASSVVSMNTEAF
.	TRBV20-1	TRBJ1-5	SARAGNQPQH
.	TRBV7-3	TRBJ2-2	ASSSLGGNTGELF
.	TRBV4-1	TRBJ2-7	ASSPGPFYEQY
.	TRBV7-3	TRBJ1-2	ASSFSGYGYT
.	TRBV3-1	TRBJ1-6	ASSQGGDSPLH
TRBD2	TRBV7-9	TRBJ2-5	ASSFLPSGKETQY
.	TRBV6-1	TRBJ2-7	ASTSRAGNEQY
TRBD2	TRBV20-1	TRBJ2-3	SARTSGTDTQY
.	TRBV2	TRBJ2-1	ASSEWRASNEQF
.	TRBV7-2	TRBJ1-6	ASSIILLGNSPLH
TRBD1	TRBV29-1	TRBJ1-1	SVHTGVTEAF
.	TRBV11-2	TRBJ1-5	ASSRTHSNQPQH
TRBD1	TRBV7-3	TRBJ1-2	ASSLTQGNGYT
.	TRBV7-3	TRBJ2-3	ASSLRGTADTQY
.	TRBV20-1	TRBJ2-7	SATDFSYEQY
.	TRBV25-1	TRBJ1-5	ASSDGANQPQH
TRBD1	TRBV18	TRBJ2-3	ASSHDRAFTDTQY
.	TRBV15	TRBJ2-3	ATGTASPTDTQY
TRBD2	TRBV6-1	TRBJ2-3	ASKREGLDTQY